This T cell receptor (beta chain) appears in the sequencing data of a study of Ad26.COV2.S vaccination and SARS-CoV-2 variants (dated by TCRdb to 2020 to 2023). With respect to the entire study: Donors in the vaccine arm were drawn from COV1001, a multicentre, randomized, double-blind, placebo-controlled phase I-IIa trial testing Ad26.COV2.S in healthy adults. Dosing of Ad26.COV2.S was intramuscular, at either 5x10^10 or 1x10^11 viral particles, delivered as one shot or as two shots spaced 56 days apart. TCRbeta repertoire sequencing served as the tool for gauging how specific and how broad the SARS-CoV-2-reactive T cell receptors were following Ad26.COV2.S vaccination. The TCR-sequenced set comprised approximately 32 samples: around 20 Ad26.COV2.S vaccine recipients, 5 placebo recipients and 8 SARS-CoV-2 convalescent individuals. Participants in the trial were split at random into five groups of five each, receiving low-dose or high-dose Ad26.COV2.S once or twice, or else placebo on both occasions. Blinding of investigators to trial group allocation was maintained during experiments and outcome assessment.

Read against the paper, the sample's treatment or condition label means: roughly 19 received Ad26.COV2.S at low or high dose, single or two shots; roughly 5 received placebo; per-sample allocation not given. Repertoires of vaccine and placebo recipients were sequenced from samples taken on day 63 after the first injection. In Cohort 1b, about 25 adults aged 18-55 years were enrolled at a single site in Boston, USA, between 29 July and 7 August 2020. Ad26.COV2.S consisted of a replication-incompetent adenovirus type 26 vector by which a prefusion-stabilized SARS-CoV-2 spike protein from the original Wuhan strain was expressed. The immunoSEQ Assay was used to sequence TCRbeta CDR3 regions. After extraction, genomic DNA underwent amplification by bias-controlled multiplex PCR, followed by high-throughput sequencing. The paper's processing steps were these. Collapsing and filtering of sequences were performed to quantify the absolute abundance of each unique TCRbeta CDR3 region. T cell fraction was estimated by normalizing TCRbeta template counts to usable DNA, which was measured by amplifying reference genes present in all nucleated cells. Repertoire TCRs were annotated as SARS-CoV-2-specific by exact matching of V gene, CDR3 amino acid sequence and J gene to a known reactive TCR set. The reference SARS-CoV-2 TCR set was obtained from MIRA and was filtered for enrichment in COVID-19-positive ImmuneCODE repertoires, whereby public or cross-reactive TCRs were removed. Drawing on the MIRA antigens, annotated TCRs were analysed further at the level of specific ORF or position within ORF. Breadth was defined as annotated unique rearrangements over total unique productive rearrangements; depth was the summed frequency of those rearrangements. Two-sided Wilcoxon rank-sum tests were used to compare TCR breadth between groups. This immuneACCESS table, as held by TCRdb, lists in-frame sequences with V and J called but not all clones. Of the missing ones, under half trace to an unresolved V gene in checked studies; the others have no known cause. The DNA was the basis for D and trimming; V, J and clone size are from that table. The sample table records around 400,000 clones; approximately 89% of these occur just once. The ten most abundant clones make up 1.5% to 2% of the sample.

Notes on this clone: Its antigen specificity is not known. The record has no base qualities; no much larger clone is one base away.

Results the study describes overall, beyond this receptor: Vaccine and placebo recipients had similar non-spike TCR breadth, a finding consistent with the vaccine containing only spike. The study was not powered to compare responses between vaccine doses or regimens. It was noted by the authors that total T cell responses may have been underestimated by the TCR breadth and depth analyses. Spike-specific TCR breadth was higher in Ad26.COV2.S recipients than in placebo recipients (P = 0.0014). After vaccination, spike-specific CD8+ and CD4+ T cell responses were reported to show substantial breadth.

Taken from the germline V gene, the CDR1 and CDR2 loops are MDHEN and SYDVKM. Deletion took 6 bases off V and 2 bases off J, with a span of 15 bases between the germline ends. The CDR3 holds 15 amino acids from the cysteine to the phenylalanine. Only the CDR3 part of the read is kept: 45 bases, read in frame from the first base. This chain joins TRBV28 to TRBJ2-3; a tentative D match to TRBD1 spans 6 bases. The starting material was peripheral blood, obtained in a trial of Ad26.COV2.S vaccine versus placebo. The sequence was collected from a person aged 18-65 years who received the Ad26.COV2.S COVID-19 vaccine or a placebo. The DNA reads TGTGCCAGCAGGGGACAAGGCTACAACACAGATACGCAGTATTTT. Translated, it reads CASRGQGYNTDTQYF.